This T cell receptor (beta chain) was identified in a study of T cell repertoires in cytomegalovirus infection. Study-wide context: Selected CMV epitopes included recently identified HLA-C-restricted ones as well as well-studied HLA-B-restricted ones. Signatures in public TCR beta sequences pointed to both CMV infection and matching HLA type.

This clonotype turned up a few times. Its cognate antigen is unknown. CDR1 and CDR2 (germline): SGHVS, FNYEAQ. V lost 1 base, J lost 6 bases, and 15 bases lay in between. This CDR3 comprises 16 residues. TCRdb independently ran MiXCR on the reads; one entry per CDR3 protein. Of roughly 100,000 distinct CDR3 sequences in the sample, approximately 45% are singletons; the top ten hold about two thirds. Whole-study findings and limits: The ex vivo response was dominated by HLA-C-restricted CMV-specific TCR beta clonotypes.

This clonotype was sampled from a human donor in good health (CMV status not recorded). Some clones in this sample may be carry-over from other donors' samples. The V gene is TRBV7-6, the J gene TRBJ2-2, with D hard to call. Sequencing used CD8+ T cells from cultured PBMCs, obtained from culture after CMV antigen stimulation. The CDR3 DNA sequence: TGTGCCAGCAGCTTAGACGTCGCCACCGGCTCCGGGGAGCTGTTTTTT. It specifies CASSLDVATGSGELFF. Full variable domain (missing parts from reference TRBV7-6 and TRBJ2-2): GAGVSQSPRYKVTKRGQDVALRCDPISGHVSLYWYRQALGQGPEFLTYFNYEAQQDKSGLPNDRFSAERPEGSISTLTIQRTEQRDSAMYRCASSLDVATGSGELFFGEGSRLTVL.